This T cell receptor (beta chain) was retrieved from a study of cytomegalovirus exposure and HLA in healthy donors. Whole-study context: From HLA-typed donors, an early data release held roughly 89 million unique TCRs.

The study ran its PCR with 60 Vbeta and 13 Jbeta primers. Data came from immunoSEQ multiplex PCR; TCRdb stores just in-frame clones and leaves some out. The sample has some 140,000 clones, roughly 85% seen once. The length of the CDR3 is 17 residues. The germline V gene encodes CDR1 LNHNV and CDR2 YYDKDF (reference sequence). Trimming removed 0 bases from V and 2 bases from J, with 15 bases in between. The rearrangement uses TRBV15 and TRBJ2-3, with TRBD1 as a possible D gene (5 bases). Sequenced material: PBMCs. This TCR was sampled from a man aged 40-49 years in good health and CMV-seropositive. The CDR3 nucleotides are TGTGCCACCAGCAGAGATACCCAGGGAAGGTACACAGATACGCAGTATTTT. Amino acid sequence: CATSRDTQGRYTDTQYF.